Following are 27 T cell receptor beta chains from one sample sequenced in a study of T-cell reconstitution after alpha-beta-depleted transplantation in children. Construction of the TCRbeta library involved unique molecular identifiers. Each CDR3 protein is one row after TCRdb ran MiXCR on the PCR reads. There are approximately 510,000 distinct CDR3 sequences in the sample; around 20% occur only once, and around 3.3% lies in the top ten. Here the sequenced sample was PBMCs from the stem cell graft donor, taken from the stem cell graft. Receptors originate from a human donor who donated a stem cell graft to a child with acute lymphoblastic leukemia.

This clonotype was seen a handful of times. This sequence joins TRBV6-2 or TRBV6-3 and TRBJ2-7; a weak D match, TRBD2 (6 bases). Between the trimmed V and J ends, which lost 2 bases and 5 bases, there was a span of 10 bases. Germline values: CDR1 MNHEY, CDR2 SVGEGT. This CDR3 has 13 amino acids. The CDR3 spells CASSYRRRDEQYF. The CDR3 DNA reads as TGTGCCAGCAGTTACAGGAGGAGGGACGAGCAGTACTTC.

A few counts support this clonotype. The J gene is TRBJ1-5, the V gene TRBV5-6; no firm D call. The CDR3 extends over 15 amino acids. Trimming pared 4 bases from V and 1 base from J, leaving 12 bases between. Germline CDR1 and CDR2: SGHDT and YYEEEE. Written as DNA, the CDR3 is TGTGCCAGCAGCCGTTGGACGGTAAGCAATCAGCCCCAGCATTTT. Translated: CASSRWTVSNQPQHF.

This clonotype was observed at least ten times. The chain joins TRBV6-5 to TRBJ2-3, with 10 bases identical to TRBD2. This CDR3 has 18 residues. V lost 8 bases to trimming and J lost 1 base; unmatched junction nucleotides: 15. The V gene's germline CDR1 is MNHEY and CDR2 SVGAGI. CDR3 DNA: TGTGCCAGCCGTCCTACTAAAACCGGGACTAGCGGCACAGATACGCAGTATTTT. Amino acid sequence: CASRPTKTGTSGTDTQYF.

J is TRBJ1-2 and V is TRBV2; D may be TRBD1 (6 bases). Germline loops: CDR1 SNHLY, CDR2 FYNNEI. The V gene lost 5 bases and the J gene lost 2 bases, with 12 bases spanning the gap. This CDR3 is built from 14 residues. The CDR3 sequence is CASSPDSANYGYTF. CDR3 nucleotide sequence: TGTGCCAGCAGTCCGGACAGCGCAAACTATGGCTACACCTTC.

This clonotype was counted between two and nine times. The chain joins TRBV25-1 to TRBJ1-5; no definite D call. Germline V gene sequence: CDR1 MGHDK, CDR2 SYGVNS. CDR3 length equals 13 residues. With 4 bases removed from V and 9 bases from J, the gap between germline ends came to 13 bases. CDR3 in amino acids: CASSGIREGPQHF. The CDR3 DNA reads TGTGCCAGCAGTGGAATAAGAGAAGGGCCCCAGCATTTT.

This clonotype appeared a few times. The chain couples TRBV7-9 to TRBJ1-5; no definite D call. CDR1 SEHNR and CDR2 FQNEAQ come from the germline V gene (reference sequence). The CDR3 totals 15 residues. Trimming removed 7 bases from V and 2 bases from J, with 15 bases in between. The CDR3 here is CASKSEVGGNQPQHF. In DNA form, the CDR3 reads TGTGCCAGCAAGTCGGAAGTAGGCGGCAATCAGCCCCAGCATTTT. The complete variable domain, with remaining parts taken from reference TRBV7-9 and TRBJ1-5, reads DTGVSQNPRHKITKRGQNVTFRCDPISEHNRLYWYRQTLGQGPEFLTYFQNEAQLEKSRLLSDRFSAERPKGSFSTLEIQRTEQGDSAMYLCASKSEVGGNQPQHFGDGTRLSIL.

In DNA form, the CDR3 reads TGTGCCAGCAGCCACGGGGCCAGCGGGGGTGGCTACACCTTC. The encoded protein is CASSHGASGGGYTF. The chain combines TRBV27 with TRBJ1-2; TRBD1 is a possible D gene (5 bases). The CDR3 is 14 residues long. V lost 6 bases to trimming and J lost 7 bases, with 18 bases between them. Germline V gene data show CDR1 as MNHEY and CDR2 as SMNVEV (reference sequence).

This clonotype was counted a few times. This rearrangement joins TRBV11-1 to TRBJ2-5; tentatively, D is TRBD2 (6 bases). This CDR3 region has 18 residues. Per germline, CDR1 SGHAT and CDR2 FQDESV (reference sequence). Between the trimmed V and J ends, which lost 2 bases and 1 base, there was a span of 20 bases. The CDR3 DNA is TGTGCCAGCAGCTTACAAGAGGTGGCTAGCGCCTCCCAAGAGACCCAGTACTTC. Its translation is CASSLQEVASASQETQYF.

This clonotype appeared many times. The V and J genes are TRBV20-1 and TRBJ2-7; D is uncertain. The CDR3 sequence is 14 residues long. Germline V gives CDR1 DFQATT, CDR2 SNEGSKA (reference sequence). Trimming pared 5 bases from V and 3 bases from J, leaving 17 bases between. Here the CDR3 DNA reads TGCAGTGCTCCCGTCTTAAGGCCGCTCTACGAGCAGTACTTC. It is translated as CSAPVLRPLYEQYF.

The chain carries TRBV6-1 and TRBJ1-2; 9 bases align to TRBD1. The V and J ends lost 6 bases and 4 bases, in that order; junction bases with no gene match: 3. Germline CDR1 MNHNS, CDR2 SASEGT. The CDR3 length is 13 residues. The CDR3 nucleotides are TGTGCCAGCAGGCGACAGGGGGGCTATGGCTACACCTTC. Translation gives CASRRQGGYGYTF.

This clonotype was detected only once. This chain connects TRBV7-9 to TRBJ1-5, with TRBD1 matching over 8 bases. The length of the CDR3 is 14 residues. Germline V gene data show CDR1 as SEHNR and CDR2 as FQNEAQ (reference sequence). After removal of 5 bases from V and 5 bases from J, the junction contained 5 bases not matched to a gene. CDR3 bases: TGTGCCAGCAGCCCAGGGGGCTCGTATCAGCCCCAGCATTTT. The encoded protein is CASSPGGSYQPQHF. The full variable domain, completed using reference TRBV7-9 and TRBJ1-5, is DTGVSQNPRHKITKRGQNVTFRCDPISEHNRLYWYRQTLGQGPEFLTYFQNEAQLEKSRLLSDRFSAERPKGSFSTLEIQRTEQGDSAMYLCASSPGGSYQPQHFGDGTRLSIL.

This clonotype was counted only a few times. V and J are TRBV29-1 and TRBJ2-5, with 8 bases matching TRBD1. The V gene end was trimmed by 7 bases and the J gene end by 7 bases; junction bases not matched to a gene: 11. Germline loops: CDR1 SQVTM, CDR2 ANQGSEA. The CDR3 is 13 amino acids. The CDR3 coding sequence is TGCAGCGCCGTCCAGGGGGCGCGAGGGACCCAGTACTTC. This encodes CSAVQGARGTQYF.

A few counts support this clonotype. This chain connects TRBV5-1 to TRBJ2-5, with D perhaps being TRBD1 or TRBD2 (6 bases each). This CDR3 is built from 15 residues. The V gene's germline CDR1 is SGHRS and CDR2 YFSETQ. V was shortened by 3 bases and J by 2 bases, with 14 bases between the two germline ends. DNA for the CDR3: TGCGCCAGCAGCTGGATGCGGGACACTCAAGAGACCCAGTACTTC. The encoded protein is CASSWMRDTQETQYF.

The chain carries TRBV10-3 and TRBJ2-3; TRBD1 might be the D (6 bases). Between the trimmed V and J ends, which lost 6 bases and 0 bases, there was a span of 16 bases. Per germline, CDR1 ENHRY and CDR2 SYGVKD. There are 16 residues in the CDR3. CDR3 loop: CAIRARQVTSTDTQYF. CDR3 nucleotides: TGTGCCATCAGAGCCCGACAGGTCACTAGCACAGATACGCAGTATTTT.

The V gene is TRBV10-3, the J gene TRBJ2-1; 9 bases match TRBD2. The CDR3 is 15 residues long. Germline trimming cut 1 base from V and 9 bases from J; bases unmatched to any gene: 7. CDR1 is ENHRY and CDR2 is SYGVKD in the germline V gene. CDR3 nucleotides: TGTGCCATCAGTGAGTTCGCGGGAGGGCCCAGTGAGCAGTTCTTC. Translated, it gives CAISEFAGGPSEQFF.

This clonotype was seen more than once but under ten times. This chain connects TRBV15 to TRBJ2-1; TRBD2 might be the D (6 bases). From germline, CDR1 is LNHNV and CDR2 YYDKDF (reference sequence). The CDR3 sequence is 20 residues long. The ends were cut back, 0 bases at V and 0 bases at J, with 21 bases in the middle. CDR3 coding DNA: TGTGCCACCAGCAGAGATTTCGCCCAGTCGGGAGAAGTCTCCTACAATGAGCAGTTCTTC. Amino acid sequence: CATSRDFAQSGEVSYNEQFF.

This clonotype was seen only a few times. The chain has TRBV12-3 or TRBV12-4 and TRBJ2-6; D remains unclear. The V end was cut by 3 bases, the J end by 0 bases, with 9 bases between. The CDR3 sequence is 16 residues long. The CDR3 DNA reads as TGTGCCAGCAGTTTGCCTTGGGGCTCTGGGGCCAACGTCCTGACTTTC. It codes for CASSLPWGSGANVLTF.

The V gene is TRBV12-3 or TRBV12-4, the J gene TRBJ2-7, with TRBD2 matching over 8 bases. V lost 4 bases, J lost 6 bases, and 11 bases stayed unmatched. The CDR3 has 15 amino acids. CDR3 nucleotides: TGTGCCAGCAGTTATTCGGCGAGCGGGAGAACCGAGCAGTACTTC. Translated: CASSYSASGRTEQYF.

This clonotype was seen just once. A far larger clone differs by one base, so this is likely a read error. This rearrangement joins TRBV27 to TRBJ2-3; D gene uncertain. The CDR3 runs 12 residues. Germline-derived CDR1 and CDR2 are MNHEY and SMNVEV (reference sequence). CDR3 DNA sequence: TGTGCCTGCAGTTCCGGGACAGATACGCAGTATTTT. Amino acids: CACSSGTDTQYF.

The genes are TRBV29-1 and TRBJ2-2; TRBD2 might be the D (5 bases). CDR1 is SQVTM and CDR2 is ANQGSEA in the germline V gene. This CDR3 is 14 amino acids long. The ends were cut back, 4 bases at V and 4 bases at J, with 13 bases in the middle. The CDR3, as DNA: TGCAGCGTTGTGGCCACGAGCGGCACCGGGGAGCTGTTTTTT. Protein: CSVVATSGTGELFF.

This clonotype was observed a few times. The rearrangement links TRBV4-2 to TRBJ2-1; 9 positions match TRBD2. V dropped 4 bases and J dropped 8; count of bases not matched to a gene: 12. Germline values: CDR1 LGHNA, CDR2 YNFKEQ. This CDR3 has 16 amino acids. The CDR3 nucleotides are TGTGCCAGCAGCCTCACACGGAGCGGGAGGAACGATGAGCAGTTCTTC. Translation gives CASSLTRSGRNDEQFF.

This clonotype was counted only a few times. This rearrangement joins TRBV27 to TRBJ2-7, with 9 bases aligning to TRBD1. CDR1 MNHEY and CDR2 SMNVEV come from the germline V gene (reference sequence). V gave up 6 bases and J gave up 4 bases; unmatched junction bases: 7. CDR3 length: 14 residues. Written as DNA, the CDR3 is TGTGCCAGCAGGACGGACAGGGGAGCTTACGAGCAGTACTTC. Translating gives CASRTDRGAYEQYF.

This clonotype has more than one count but fewer than ten. The CDR3 DNA follows: TGTGCCAGCAGAATTTCTAGCGGGAGTCAAGAGACCCAGTACTTC. It is translated as CASRISSGSQETQYF. The chain has TRBV6-1 and TRBJ2-5; 10 bases are a match to TRBD2. The V segment lost 6 bases and the J segment 2 bases; nucleotides outside the gene matches: 6. Germline CDR1 MNHNS, CDR2 SASEGT. The CDR3 is made up of 15 amino acids.

The rearrangement links TRBV7-2 to TRBJ2-2; D unresolved. V lost 2 bases to trimming and J lost 4 bases, with 8 bases between them. The V gene's germline CDR1 is SGHTA and CDR2 FQGNSA. This CDR3 region has 14 residues. The CDR3 DNA reads TGTGCCAGCAGCTTAATGGTTTCCACCGGGGAGCTGTTTTTT. Amino acids: CASSLMVSTGELFF.

This clonotype came up a few times. V gene TRBV6-5 combines with J gene TRBJ2-7, with 9 bases that match TRBD2. CDR1 is MNHEY, CDR2 SVGAGI, per germline. The junction had 9 bases not matched to a gene; V was cut back by 0 bases and J by 3 bases. This CDR3 spans 17 amino acids. This CDR3 reads CASSYSPRAGGYYEQYF. DNA of the CDR3: TGTGCCAGCAGTTACTCGCCCAGGGCGGGAGGGTACTACGAGCAGTACTTC.

This clonotype was counted only a few times. The chain combines TRBV6-5 with TRBJ1-1, with D hard to call. V lost 4 bases, J lost 5 bases, and 14 bases lay in between. This CDR3 is 14 amino acids long. Germline V gene lookup returns CDR1 MNHEY and CDR2 SVGAGI. The CDR3 DNA is TGTGCCAGCAGTTTGTCCAGGCCTAAAACTGAAGCTTTCTTT. Amino acids: CASSLSRPKTEAFF.

CDR3 protein: CASHRGHGDTQYF. The DNA of the CDR3 is TGCGCCAGCCACAGGGGGCATGGAGATACGCAGTATTTT. J is TRBJ2-3 and V is TRBV5-1; 9 positions agree with TRBD1. Unmatched junction bases numbered 5, after V lost 7 bases and J lost 5 bases. Germline assignment: CDR1 SGHRS and CDR2 YFSETQ. The CDR3 extends over 13 amino acids.